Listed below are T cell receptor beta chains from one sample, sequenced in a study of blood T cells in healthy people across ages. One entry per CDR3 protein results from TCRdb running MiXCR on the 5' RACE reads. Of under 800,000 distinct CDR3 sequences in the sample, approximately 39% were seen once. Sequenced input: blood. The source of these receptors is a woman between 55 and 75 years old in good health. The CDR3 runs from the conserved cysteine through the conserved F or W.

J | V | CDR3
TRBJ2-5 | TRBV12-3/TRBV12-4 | CASKVGGTLQETQYF
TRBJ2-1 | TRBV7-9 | CASSPGQGRDEQFF
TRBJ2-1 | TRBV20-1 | CSASPARISGNYNEQFF
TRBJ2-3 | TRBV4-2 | CASNHPSGGADTDTQYF
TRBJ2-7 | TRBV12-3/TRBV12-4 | CASTLQGGLVNEQYF
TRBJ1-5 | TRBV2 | CASSAAQGSNQPQHF
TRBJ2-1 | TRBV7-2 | CASSATVAALYNEQFF
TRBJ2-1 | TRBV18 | CASSPPLREFDEQFF
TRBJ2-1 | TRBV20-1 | CSAKLARAYNEQFF
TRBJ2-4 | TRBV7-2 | CASSPGGAVKNIQYF
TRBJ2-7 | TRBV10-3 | CAISGTGSSYEQYF
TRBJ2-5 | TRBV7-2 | CASSLGYVAETQYF
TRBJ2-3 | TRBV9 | CASSVNGGVADTQYF
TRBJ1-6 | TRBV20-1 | CSAIPPPRGNSPLHF
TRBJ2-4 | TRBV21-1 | CASMRSGRVAKNIQYF
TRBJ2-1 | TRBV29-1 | CSGGAYNEQFF
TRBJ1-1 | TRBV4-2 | CASSQADRGRTEAFF
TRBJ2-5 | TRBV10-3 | CAISESTSGQETQYF
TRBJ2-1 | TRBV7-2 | CASSTRQGQNEQFF
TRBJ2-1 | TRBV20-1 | CSARVRPGLAVNEQFF
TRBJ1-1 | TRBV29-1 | CSVADGEAFF
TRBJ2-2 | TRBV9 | CASSVGHGANTGELFF
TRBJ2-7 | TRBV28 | CASSPGTSPNEQYF
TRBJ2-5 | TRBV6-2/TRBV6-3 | CASSTTSGKETQYF
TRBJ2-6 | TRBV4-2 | CASSQDQRGGANVLTF
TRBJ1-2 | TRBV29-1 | CSVVEDGYTF